This T cell receptor (beta chain) was found in a study of blood T cells in healthy people across ages. Study outcomes and limitations: TCR beta diversity per million T cells fell roughly linearly with age. There was no known CMV status for donors, so expanded clonotype changes were possibly confounded. Compared with aged donors, long-lived donors showed fewer expanded clones, suggesting selection.

On this clonotype: Its target is unknown.

Donation came from healthy Caucasian individuals in Russia who were aged roughly 6 to 95. The germline V gene has CDR1 LNHDA and CDR2 SQIVND (reference sequence). This CDR3 spans 15 amino acids. V was pared by 8 bases and J by 0 bases, with 13 bases between. With a J-beta primer mix and a sample-barcoded 5' primer, a second PCR ran about 6 to 11 cycles. One entry per CDR3 protein results from TCRdb running MiXCR on the 5' RACE reads. The sample has more than 800,000 distinct CDR3 sequences, around 30% seen once. This rearrangement joins TRBV19 to TRBJ1-4; D gene uncertain. The source of this sequence is a woman of 80 years or more in good health. The sequenced material came from blood. The CDR3 DNA reads as TGTGCCAGTGAAATCGGCGGGTCAACTAATGAAAAACTGTTTTTT. This sequence encodes CASEIGGSTNEKLFF.